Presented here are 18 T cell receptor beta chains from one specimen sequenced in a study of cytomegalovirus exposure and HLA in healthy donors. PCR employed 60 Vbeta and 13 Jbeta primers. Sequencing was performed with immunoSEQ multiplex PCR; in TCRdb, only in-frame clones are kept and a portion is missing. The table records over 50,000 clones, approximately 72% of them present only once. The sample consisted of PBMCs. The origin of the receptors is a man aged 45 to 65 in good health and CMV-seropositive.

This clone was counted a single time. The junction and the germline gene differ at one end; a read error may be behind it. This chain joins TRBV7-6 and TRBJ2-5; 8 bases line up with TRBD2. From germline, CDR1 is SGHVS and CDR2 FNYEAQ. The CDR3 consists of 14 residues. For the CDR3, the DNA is TGTGCCAGCAGTCCAGCGGGGGTACAAGAGGCCCAGTACTTC. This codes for CASSPAGVQEAQYF.

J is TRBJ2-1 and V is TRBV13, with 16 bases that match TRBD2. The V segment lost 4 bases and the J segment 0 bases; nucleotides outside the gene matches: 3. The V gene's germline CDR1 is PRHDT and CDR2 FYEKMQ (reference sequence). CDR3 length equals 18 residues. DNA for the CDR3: TGTGCCAGCAGCTGGGGACTAGCGGGAGGGGGCTCCTACAATGAGCAGTTCTTC. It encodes CASSWGLAGGGSYNEQFF.

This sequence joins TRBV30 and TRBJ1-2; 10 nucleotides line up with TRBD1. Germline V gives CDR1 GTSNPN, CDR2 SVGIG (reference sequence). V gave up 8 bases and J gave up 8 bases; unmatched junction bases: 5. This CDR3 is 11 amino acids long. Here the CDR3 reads CAGGQGRGYTF. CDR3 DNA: TGTGCCGGGGGACAGGGGCGAGGCTACACCTTC.

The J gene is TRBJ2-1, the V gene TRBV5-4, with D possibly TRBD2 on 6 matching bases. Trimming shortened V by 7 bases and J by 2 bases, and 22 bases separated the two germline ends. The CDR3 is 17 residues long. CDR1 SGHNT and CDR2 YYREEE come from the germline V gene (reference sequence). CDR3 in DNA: TGTGCCAGCCATGCGAGACAGACTAGTTTTCCCTACAATGAGCAGTTCTTC. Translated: CASHARQTSFPYNEQFF.

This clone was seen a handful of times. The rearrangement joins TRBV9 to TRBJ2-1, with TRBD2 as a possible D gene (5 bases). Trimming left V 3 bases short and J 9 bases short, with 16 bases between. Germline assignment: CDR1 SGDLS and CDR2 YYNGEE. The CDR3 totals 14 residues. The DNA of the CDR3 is TGTGCCAGCAGCGGACTGTTGAGCGGCCGTGAGCAGTTCTTC. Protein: CASSGLLSGREQFF. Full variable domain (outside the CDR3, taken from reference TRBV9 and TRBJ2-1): DSGVTQTPKHLITATGQRVTLRCSPRSGDLSVYWYQQSLDQGLQFLIQYYNGEERAKGNILERFSAQQFPDLHSELNLSSLELGDSALYFCASSGLLSGREQFFGPGTRLTVL.

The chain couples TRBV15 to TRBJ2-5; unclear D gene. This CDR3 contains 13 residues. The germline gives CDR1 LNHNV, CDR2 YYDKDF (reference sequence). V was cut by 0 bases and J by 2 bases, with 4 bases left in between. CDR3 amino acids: CATSRDQQETQYF. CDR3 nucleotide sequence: TGTGCCACCAGCAGAGACCAGCAAGAGACCCAGTACTTC.

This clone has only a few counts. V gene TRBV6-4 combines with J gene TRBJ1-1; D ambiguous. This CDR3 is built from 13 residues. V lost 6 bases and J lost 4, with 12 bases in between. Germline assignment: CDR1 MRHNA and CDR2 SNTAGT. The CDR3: CASSNGVGTEAFF. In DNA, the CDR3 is TGTGCCAGCAGCAACGGGGTGGGCACTGAAGCTTTCTTT.

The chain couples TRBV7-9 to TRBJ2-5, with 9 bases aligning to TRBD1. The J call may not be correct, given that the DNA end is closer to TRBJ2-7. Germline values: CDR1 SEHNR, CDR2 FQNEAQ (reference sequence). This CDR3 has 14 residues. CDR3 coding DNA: TGTGCCAGCAGCCTTGGGACAGGGACCTACGAGCAGTACTTC. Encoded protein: CASSLGTGTYEQYF.

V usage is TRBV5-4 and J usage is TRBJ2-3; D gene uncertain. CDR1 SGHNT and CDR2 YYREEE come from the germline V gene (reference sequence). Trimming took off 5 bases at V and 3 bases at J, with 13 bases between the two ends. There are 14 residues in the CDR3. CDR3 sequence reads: CASSFPTATDTQYF. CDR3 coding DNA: TGTGCCAGCAGTTTCCCGACTGCGACAGATACGCAGTATTTT.

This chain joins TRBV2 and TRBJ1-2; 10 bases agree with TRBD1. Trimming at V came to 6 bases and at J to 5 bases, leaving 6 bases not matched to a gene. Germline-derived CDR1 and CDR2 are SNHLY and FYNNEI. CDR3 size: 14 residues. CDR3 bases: TGTGCCAGCAGGGGGGGACAGGGGAGATATGGCTACACCTTC. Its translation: CASRGGQGRYGYTF.

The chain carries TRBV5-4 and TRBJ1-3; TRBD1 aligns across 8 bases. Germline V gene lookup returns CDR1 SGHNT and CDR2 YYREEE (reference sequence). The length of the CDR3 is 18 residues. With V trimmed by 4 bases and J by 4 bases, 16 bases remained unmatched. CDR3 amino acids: CASSQDRGLYSYGNTIYF. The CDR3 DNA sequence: TGTGCCAGCAGCCAAGACAGGGGCCTCTACTCTTACGGAAACACCATATATTTT.

CDR3 amino acids: CAWQGQTNEKLFF. CDR3 coding DNA: TGTGCCTGGCAGGGGCAAACTAATGAAAAACTGTTTTTT. This chain links TRBV30 with TRBJ1-4; D perhaps matches TRBD1 (6 bases). This CDR3 has 13 residues. Trimming left V 5 bases short and J 1 base short, with 8 bases between. Looked up from germline, CDR1 is GTSNPN and CDR2 is SVGIG (reference sequence).

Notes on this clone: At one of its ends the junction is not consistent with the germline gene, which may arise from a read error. The CDR3 protein is CSSSFRQGGTDTQYF. The CDR3 DNA sequence: TGTTCCAGCAGCTTCCGACAGGGTGGAACAGATACGCAGTATTTT. The J gene is TRBJ2-3, the V gene TRBV7-9; 7 nucleotides agree with TRBD1. CDR1 and CDR2 from the germline V gene are SEHNR and FQNEAQ (reference sequence). The CDR3 covers 15 residues.

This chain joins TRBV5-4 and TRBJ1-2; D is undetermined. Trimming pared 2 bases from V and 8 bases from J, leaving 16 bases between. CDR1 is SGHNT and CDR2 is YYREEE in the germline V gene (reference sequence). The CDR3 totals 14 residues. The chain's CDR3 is CASSFEAALGGYTF. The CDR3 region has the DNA TGTGCCAGCAGCTTTGAGGCAGCGTTAGGAGGCTACACCTTC. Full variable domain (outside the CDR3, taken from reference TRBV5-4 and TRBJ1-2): ETGVTQSPTHLIKTRGQQVTLRCSSQSGHNTVSWYQQALGQGPQFIFQYYREEENGRGNFPPRFSGLQFPNYSSELNVNALELDDSALYLCASSFEAALGGYTFGSGTRLTVV.

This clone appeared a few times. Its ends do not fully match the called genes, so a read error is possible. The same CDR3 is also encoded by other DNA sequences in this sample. The DNA for the CDR3 is TGCGCCAGCAGCCCACAGGGGATCACCGGGGAGCTGTTTTTT. This translates into CASSPQGITGELFF. The chain carries TRBV6-5 and TRBJ2-2; 7 nucleotides line up with TRBD1. The CDR3 length is 14 residues. Germline CDR1 and CDR2: MNHEY and SVGAGI.

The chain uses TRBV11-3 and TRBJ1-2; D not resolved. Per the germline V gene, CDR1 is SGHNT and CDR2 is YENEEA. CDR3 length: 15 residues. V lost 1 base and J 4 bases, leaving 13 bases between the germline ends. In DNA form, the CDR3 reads TGTGCCAGCAGCTTAGTTATAGCCGGCGCCTATGGCTACACCTTC. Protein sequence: CASSLVIAGAYGYTF.

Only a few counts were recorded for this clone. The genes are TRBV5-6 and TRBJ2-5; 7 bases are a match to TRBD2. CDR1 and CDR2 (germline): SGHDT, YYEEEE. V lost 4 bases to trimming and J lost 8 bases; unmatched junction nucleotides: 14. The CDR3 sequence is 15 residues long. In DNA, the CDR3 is TGTGCCAGCAGCAAGGGGACGGGGGGTCCTCGCACCCAGTACTTC. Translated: CASSKGTGGPRTQYF.

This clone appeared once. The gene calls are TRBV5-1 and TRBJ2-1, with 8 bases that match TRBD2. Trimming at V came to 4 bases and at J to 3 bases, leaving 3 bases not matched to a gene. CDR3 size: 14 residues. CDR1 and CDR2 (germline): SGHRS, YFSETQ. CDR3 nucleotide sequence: TGCGCCAGCAGCGTGGGACTAGGCTACAATGAGCAGTTCTTC. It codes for CASSVGLGYNEQFF.